The rows below give T cell receptor beta chains drawn from one sample of a study of T cell repertoires in cytomegalovirus infection. TCRdb re-called the reads through MiXCR, storing one row per CDR3 protein. Of roughly 130,000 distinct CDR3 sequences in the sample, 24% were seen once. These TCRs' antigens remain unknown. Input material: PBMCs, sequenced either directly or after in vitro stimulation (not recorded which). These receptors were obtained from a human donor in good health (CMV status not recorded). Some clones in this sample may be carry-over from other donors' samples. Both conserved end residues are part of each CDR3. Each record gives: D gene, J gene, V gene, clone size, CDR3 protein, CDR3 DNA. A D gene is named only where the DNA matches it firmly. The size of a clone is reported for some rows only, either as once, few or many, or as a class for expanded clones.

d_gene: NA; j_gene: TRBJ2-5; v_gene: TRBV19; abundance: NA; CDR3aa: CASSIRGAQGETQYF; CDR3nt: TGTGCCAGTAGTATCAGGGGCGCTCAGGGGGAGACCCAGTACTTC
d_gene: TRBD2; j_gene: TRBJ2-1; v_gene: TRBV19; abundance: few; CDR3aa: CASSRPAGGGNEQFF; CDR3nt: TGTGCCAGTAGTAGGCCAGCGGGAGGAGGGAATGAGCAGTTCTTC
d_gene: NA; j_gene: TRBJ2-1; v_gene: TRBV27; abundance: NA; CDR3aa: CASREGISYNEQFF; CDR3nt: TGTGCCAGCAGGGAGGGAATCTCCTACAATGAGCAGTTCTTC
d_gene: TRBD2; j_gene: TRBJ2-1; v_gene: TRBV20-1; abundance: NA; CDR3aa: CSAPRTSGGNEQFF; CDR3nt: TGCAGTGCCCCTCGGACTAGCGGGGGAAATGAGCAGTTCTTC
d_gene: NA; j_gene: TRBJ1-5; v_gene: TRBV7-2; abundance: few; CDR3aa: CASSLKSNQPQHF; CDR3nt: TGTGCCAGCAGCTTAAAAAGCAATCAGCCCCAGCATTTT
d_gene: NA; j_gene: TRBJ1-3; v_gene: TRBV9; abundance: NA; CDR3aa: CASSGAGRGNTIYF; CDR3nt: TGTGCCAGCAGCGGAGCCGGACGAGGAAACACCATATATTTT
d_gene: TRBD2; j_gene: TRBJ2-5; v_gene: TRBV20-1; abundance: NA; CDR3aa: CSARDYRSGETQYF; CDR3nt: TGCAGTGCGAGGGACTACCGAAGTGGAGAGACCCAGTACTTC
d_gene: NA; j_gene: TRBJ2-4; v_gene: TRBV29-1; abundance: NA; CDR3aa: CSVQAGPDIQYF; CDR3nt: TGCAGCGTTCAGGCGGGACCTGACATTCAGTACTTC
d_gene: TRBD2; j_gene: TRBJ2-4; v_gene: TRBV2; abundance: few; CDR3aa: CASSEGGGRKNIQYF; CDR3nt: TGTGCCAGCAGTGAGGGGGGGGGTAGGAAGAACATTCAGTACTTC
d_gene: NA; j_gene: TRBJ1-1; v_gene: TRBV19; abundance: NA; CDR3aa: CASSIAAGTEAFF; CDR3nt: TGTGCCAGTAGTATAGCGGCAGGCACTGAAGCTTTCTTT
d_gene: NA; j_gene: TRBJ1-5; v_gene: TRBV10-3; abundance: NA; CDR3aa: CAISESSHQPQHF; CDR3nt: TGTGCCATCAGTGAGTCAAGTCATCAGCCCCAGCATTTT
d_gene: TRBD1; j_gene: TRBJ1-1; v_gene: TRBV5-1; abundance: few; CDR3aa: CASSLATGQGSITEAFF; CDR3nt: TGCGCCAGCAGCTTGGCTACAGGACAGGGGAGTATAACTGAAGCTTTCTTT
d_gene: NA; j_gene: TRBJ2-1; v_gene: TRBV7-8; abundance: many; CDR3aa: CASSLSLGGTYNEQFF; CDR3nt: TGTGCCAGCAGCTTAAGCCTTGGCGGAACCTACAATGAGCAGTTCTTC
d_gene: TRBD1; j_gene: TRBJ1-1; v_gene: TRBV12-3/TRBV12-4; abundance: few; CDR3aa: CASSLQGALAEAFF; CDR3nt: TGTGCCAGCAGTTTACAGGGGGCTTTGGCTGAAGCTTTCTTT
d_gene: NA; j_gene: TRBJ2-1; v_gene: TRBV6-2/TRBV6-3; abundance: NA; CDR3aa: CASSYGGRENYNEQFF; CDR3nt: TGTGCCAGCAGTTACGGGGGTCGGGAGAACTACAATGAGCAGTTCTTC
d_gene: NA; j_gene: TRBJ2-7; v_gene: TRBV7-3; abundance: many; CDR3aa: CASSFDSKYEQYF; CDR3nt: TGTGCCAGCAGCTTTGACAGTAAATACGAGCAGTACTTC
d_gene: TRBD2; j_gene: TRBJ2-2; v_gene: TRBV7-9; abundance: many; CDR3aa: CASSFRTSYTGELFF; CDR3nt: TGTGCCAGCAGCTTCCGGACTAGTTACACCGGGGAGCTGTTTTTT
d_gene: NA; j_gene: TRBJ1-5; v_gene: TRBV20-1; abundance: NA; CDR3aa: CSAWDLNQPQHF; CDR3nt: TGCAGTGCCTGGGACTTGAATCAGCCCCAGCATTTT
d_gene: NA; j_gene: TRBJ2-5; v_gene: TRBV11-2; abundance: NA; CDR3aa: CASSLDMFPQYF; CDR3nt: TGTGCCAGCAGCTTAGATATGTTCCCCCAGTACTTC
d_gene: NA; j_gene: TRBJ2-7; v_gene: TRBV12-3/TRBV12-4; abundance: many; CDR3aa: CASRSGDGNEQYF; CDR3nt: TGTGCCAGCAGGTCGGGGGACGGTAACGAGCAGTACTTC
d_gene: NA; j_gene: TRBJ2-1; v_gene: TRBV19; abundance: few; CDR3aa: CASSIVSTGYNEQFF; CDR3nt: TGTGCCAGTAGTATAGTTTCAACAGGGTACAATGAGCAGTTCTTC
d_gene: NA; j_gene: TRBJ2-2; v_gene: TRBV7-8; abundance: NA; CDR3aa: CASSLVIPGELFF; CDR3nt: TGTGCCAGCAGCTTAGTTATCCCCGGGGAGCTGTTTTTT
d_gene: TRBD2; j_gene: TRBJ2-3; v_gene: TRBV7-2; abundance: many; CDR3aa: CASSLALAGEGDTQYF; CDR3nt: TGTGCCAGCAGCTTAGCCCTAGCGGGAGAGGGAGATACGCAGTATTTT
d_gene: NA; j_gene: TRBJ2-3; v_gene: TRBV7-2; abundance: few; CDR3aa: CASSLDSPSVDTQYF; CDR3nt: TGTGCCAGCAGCTTGGACTCGCCCAGCGTAGATACGCAGTATTTT
d_gene: NA; j_gene: TRBJ2-6; v_gene: TRBV15; abundance: few; CDR3aa: CATSRDPDSGANVLTF; CDR3nt: TGTGCCACCAGCAGAGATCCCGACTCTGGGGCCAACGTCCTGACTTTC
d_gene: NA; j_gene: TRBJ2-6; v_gene: TRBV7-8; abundance: NA; CDR3aa: CASSFGGANVPTF; CDR3nt: TGTGCCAGCAGCTTTGGGGGGGCCAACGTCCCGACTTTC
d_gene: TRBD1; j_gene: TRBJ1-1; v_gene: TRBV25-1; abundance: NA; CDR3aa: CASSEPNRGGPPGYTEAFF; CDR3nt: TGTGCCAGCAGTGAGCCGAACAGAGGGGGCCCTCCCGGGTACACTGAAGCTTTCTTT
d_gene: TRBD2; j_gene: TRBJ2-1; v_gene: TRBV9; abundance: NA; CDR3aa: CASSVGHSGRGEQFF; CDR3nt: TGTGCCAGCAGCGTAGGTCATAGCGGGAGAGGTGAGCAGTTCTTC
d_gene: NA; j_gene: TRBJ2-2; v_gene: TRBV2; abundance: few; CDR3aa: CASSVESANTGELFF; CDR3nt: TGTGCCAGCAGTGTTGAAAGCGCGAACACCGGGGAGCTGTTTTTT
d_gene: TRBD1; j_gene: TRBJ1-2; v_gene: TRBV20-1; abundance: few; CDR3aa: CSAQQGNYGYTF; CDR3nt: TGCAGTGCCCAACAGGGGAACTATGGCTACACCTTC
d_gene: TRBD1; j_gene: TRBJ1-2; v_gene: TRBV12-5; abundance: few; CDR3aa: CASGLVLGTGASKFTF; CDR3nt: TGTGCTAGTGGTTTGGTACTAGGGACAGGGGCCTCAAAGTTCACCTTC
d_gene: NA; j_gene: TRBJ2-6; v_gene: TRBV10-3; abundance: NA; CDR3aa: CAISAGGAGANVLTF; CDR3nt: TGTGCCATCAGTGCTGGGGGCGCTGGGGCCAACGTCCTGACTTTC
d_gene: NA; j_gene: TRBJ1-1; v_gene: TRBV7-2; abundance: NA; CDR3aa: CASSLAGGTLNTEAFF; CDR3nt: TGTGCCAGCAGCTTAGCGGGAGGGACATTGAACACTGAAGCTTTCTTT
d_gene: NA; j_gene: TRBJ2-1; v_gene: TRBV4-3; abundance: NA; CDR3aa: CASSQGGSYEQFF; CDR3nt: TGCGCCAGCAGCCAGGGTGGCTCCTATGAGCAGTTCTTC
d_gene: TRBD2; j_gene: TRBJ2-1; v_gene: TRBV5-6; abundance: NA; CDR3aa: CASSLEASGNEQFF; CDR3nt: TGTGCCAGCAGCTTGGAGGCTAGCGGCAATGAGCAGTTCTTC
d_gene: TRBD2; j_gene: TRBJ2-2; v_gene: TRBV4-1; abundance: NA; CDR3aa: CASSPPGTSGYNTGELFF; CDR3nt: TGCGCCAGCAGCCCACCTGGGACTAGCGGTTATAACACCGGGGAGCTGTTTTTT
d_gene: NA; j_gene: TRBJ2-4; v_gene: TRBV28; abundance: NA; CDR3aa: CASSSIAKNIQYF; CDR3nt: TGTGCCAGCAGTTCTATAGCCAAAAACATTCAGTACTTC
d_gene: NA; j_gene: TRBJ2-2; v_gene: TRBV6-6; abundance: NA; CDR3aa: CASSPNSYTGELFF; CDR3nt: TGTGCCAGCAGCCCAAACAGCTACACCGGGGAGCTGTTTTTT
d_gene: NA; j_gene: TRBJ1-4; v_gene: TRBV15; abundance: NA; CDR3aa: CATSSPGTLSQEKLFF; CDR3nt: TGTGCCACCAGCAGTCCCGGGACACTTAGTCAAGAAAAACTGTTTTTT
d_gene: NA; j_gene: TRBJ2-3; v_gene: TRBV7-3; abundance: NA; CDR3aa: CASSLMVAEGTDTQYF; CDR3nt: TGTGCCAGCAGCTTAATGGTAGCAGAGGGCACAGATACGCAGTATTTT
d_gene: NA; j_gene: TRBJ2-5; v_gene: TRBV5-1; abundance: NA; CDR3aa: CASSSHPGEETQYF; CDR3nt: TGCGCCAGCAGCTCGCATCCAGGGGAAGAGACCCAGTACTTC